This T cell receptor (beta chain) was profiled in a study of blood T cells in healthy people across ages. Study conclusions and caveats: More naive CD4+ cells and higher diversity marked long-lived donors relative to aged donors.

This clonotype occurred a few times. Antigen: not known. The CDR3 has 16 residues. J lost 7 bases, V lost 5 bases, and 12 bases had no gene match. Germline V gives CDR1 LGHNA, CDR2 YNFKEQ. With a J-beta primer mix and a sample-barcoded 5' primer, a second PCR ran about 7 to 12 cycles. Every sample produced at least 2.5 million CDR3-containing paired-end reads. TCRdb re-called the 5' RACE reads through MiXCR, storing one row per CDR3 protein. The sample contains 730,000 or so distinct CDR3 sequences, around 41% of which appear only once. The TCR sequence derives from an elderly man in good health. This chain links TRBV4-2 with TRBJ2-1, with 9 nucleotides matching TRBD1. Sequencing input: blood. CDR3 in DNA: TGTGCCAGCAGCAGAGAACGACAGGGGGGGATAAATGAGCAGTTCTTC. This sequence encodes CASSRERQGGINEQFF.